Listed below are T cell receptor beta chains from one sample, sequenced in a study of blood T cell repertoires in COVID-19. Some clones are missing from TCRdb's copy, which holds only in-frame ones; the method was immunoSEQ multiplex PCR. The data contain about 190,000 clones, under 80% of them seen just once; the ten biggest clones take up roughly 13%. Sequenced sample: peripheral blood. Receptors were obtained from a man in his forties or fifties who had recovered from COVID-19. CDR3s leave out the opening cysteine and the closing phenylalanine or tryptophan. Clone size is shown for a subset of rows, as once, few, many or a class of expanded clone.

V gene: TRBV7-7
J gene: TRBJ2-3
clone size: -
CDR3 protein: ASSLERGSTDTQY

V gene: TRBV19
J gene: TRBJ2-5
clone size: -
CDR3 protein: ASSTASGREETQY

V gene: TRBV3-1/TRBV3-2
J gene: TRBJ1-1
clone size: -
CDR3 protein: ASSQFKSNTEAF

V gene: TRBV3-1/TRBV3-2
J gene: TRBJ2-1
clone size: -
CDR3 protein: ASSQDGAFQRHEQF

V gene: TRBV19
J gene: TRBJ2-1
clone size: few
CDR3 protein: ASSISSTTNEQF

V gene: TRBV29-1
J gene: TRBJ1-2
clone size: few
CDR3 protein: SVARGQDYGYT

V gene: TRBV14
J gene: TRBJ2-7
clone size: once
CDR3 protein: ASSLGLAGGKRHEQY

V gene: TRBV5-1
J gene: TRBJ2-3
clone size: -
CDR3 protein: ASSETLAGRGTDTQY

V gene: TRBV13
J gene: TRBJ2-1
clone size: -
CDR3 protein: ASSHEAGPSFYNEQF

V gene: TRBV12-3/TRBV12-4
J gene: TRBJ1-2
clone size: -
CDR3 protein: ASSSGDYGYT

V gene: TRBV5-1
J gene: TRBJ2-2
clone size: -
CDR3 protein: ASSLGQGALGELF

V gene: TRBV7-8
J gene: TRBJ2-5
clone size: -
CDR3 protein: ASSYVDRAETQY

V gene: TRBV18
J gene: TRBJ2-7
clone size: -
CDR3 protein: ASFSGQGDEQY

V gene: TRBV29-1
J gene: TRBJ2-3
clone size: few
CDR3 protein: SVAGDTQY